Here is one TCR beta chain with its context. The antigen is not known. The entry originates in a study of human T cells and chemical hapten exposure. In the study overall: Patients got weekly scalp diphenylcyclopropenone doses over the approximately 23-week study. General study results and limits: Given that the donors had alopecia, their immune response may differ from that seen in healthy people.

The authors' processing: A per-sample median of 95,638 TCRs was observed, with counts ranging from about 20,000 to 690,600. Via MiXCR, TCRdb re-called the RACE reads, giving one row per CDR3 protein. TCRdb, rather than the study authors, made the V and J calls. This table has 270,000 or so distinct CDR3 sequences, around 7.7% appearing once. Noted time point: pre-sensitization, week 0. This sample's treatment: therapeutic diphenylcyclopropenone sensitization with weekly scalp DPC. Sequenced material: whole blood, taken in connection with sensitization to the hapten diphenylcyclopropenone (DPC). This TCR derives from a man between 18 and 35 years old with alopecia areata. Some clones in this sample may be carry-over from other donors' samples.

Here the CDR3 DNA reads TGCAGTGACTACAGGGGGCCCACTGAAGCTTTCTTT. As protein: CSDYRGPTEAFF. The rearrangement joins TRBV20-1 to TRBJ1-1, with 9 bases aligning to TRBD1. Germline V lookup: CDR1 DFQATT, CDR2 SNEGSKA (reference sequence). Germline trimming cut 7 bases from V and 4 bases from J; bases unmatched to any gene: 4. The CDR3 totals 12 residues.